This TCR beta chain stems from a study of monozygotic twins with inflammatory bowel disease. Details on this clonotype: Its specificity is unknown.

The CDR3 runs to 15 residues. Germline loops: CDR1 SGHVS, CDR2 FNYEAQ. The authors ran two nested PCRs of around 15 and 9 cycles on TCRalpha and TCRbeta cDNA. For each CDR3 protein, TCRdb gives one entry from its re-call of the 5' RACE reads, without DNA. The specimen's table records fewer than 350,000 distinct CDR3 sequences. The total RNA came straight from whole blood, and T cells were not sorted beforehand. General study points: Patient repertoires may have gained variability from differing immunosuppressive treatments. IBD patients had lower TCRbeta diversity (inverse Simpson) than healthy co-twins.

This receptor was taken from a human donor with ulcerative colitis or Crohn's disease, or a healthy co-twin of an affected twin (not recorded which). The J gene is TRBJ2-5, the V gene TRBV7-6; TCRdb picks TRBD2, but there is no DNA to check that call. Sequencing was done on a sample of blood. The CDR3 loop reads CASSFPSGSKETQYF.